This T cell receptor (beta chain) derives from a study of blood T cell repertoires in COVID-19. Germline assignment: CDR1 GTSNPN and CDR2 SVGIG (reference sequence). Trimming cost V 3 bases and J 8 bases; bases outside gene matches: 12. This CDR3 has 14 amino acids. Sequenced by immunoSEQ multiplex PCR; TCRdb stores in-frame clones only, minus some. The sample holds 150,000 to 200,000 clones, 75% to 85% seen once. The receptor was derived from a man between 40 and 49 years old who had recovered from COVID-19. V and J are TRBV30 and TRBJ1-2; 7 nucleotides align to TRBD1. Specimen: PBMCs or T cells enriched from blood (not recorded which). CDR3 loop: CAWSPTGIAQGYTF. The CDR3 nucleotides read TGTGCCTGGAGCCCGACAGGGATCGCTCAAGGCTACACCTTC.